Below, 22 T cell receptor beta chains from the same sample are listed, as sequenced in a study of cytotoxic CD8 clonotypes in ibrutinib-treated CLL. TCRdb's copy holds only in-frame clones and misses some; the assay was immunoSEQ multiplex PCR. The table includes some 200,000 clones, 65% to 80% detected once. Sample: PBMCs, taken after 12 months of ibrutinib treatment. All receptors derive from a human donor with chronic lymphocytic leukemia.

The chain is built from TRBV27 and TRBJ2-1; 14 bases agree with TRBD2. J gave up 9 bases and V 3 bases, and 13 bases lay outside the gene matches. The CDR3 contains 18 residues. Germline V lookup: CDR1 MNHEY, CDR2 SMNVEV (reference sequence). The CDR3 nucleotides are TGTGCCAGCAGTTTCAGGGAACGACTAGCGGGAGGGCCTCGTGAGCAGTTCTTC. Its protein is CASSFRERLAGGPREQFF.

For this clone: The junction and the germline gene differ at one end; a read error may be behind it. The V and J genes are TRBV6-1 and TRBJ1-4, with TRBD1 matching over 7 bases. The V gene's germline CDR1 is MNHNS and CDR2 SASEGT. The CDR3 is made up of 16 amino acids. The CDR3 is CASREGTASTNEKLFF. DNA of the CDR3: TGTGCCAGCAGGGAAGGGACAGCTTCAACTAATGAAAAACTGTTTTTT.

The V gene is TRBV9, the J gene TRBJ1-4; D remains ambiguous. Germline V gene sequence: CDR1 SGDLS, CDR2 YYNGEE. V lost 0 bases to trimming and J lost 1 base, with 13 bases between them. The CDR3 extends over 17 amino acids. CDR3 sequence (DNA): TGTGCCAGCAGCGTAGGCCACAGCTTACGAACTAATGAAAAACTGTTTTTT. Protein product: CASSVGHSLRTNEKLFF.

The rearrangement joins TRBV28 to TRBJ1-1, with TRBD1 as a possible D gene (6 bases). The germline V gene has CDR1 MDHEN and CDR2 SYDVKM. Trimming removed 5 bases from V and 1 base from J, with 14 bases in between. This CDR3 region has 15 residues. The CDR3 nucleotides read TGTGCCAGCAGTAGGGGGGGATCAAGGAACACTGAAGCTTTCTTT. As protein: CASSRGGSRNTEAFF.

This clone was recorded a few times. This chain joins TRBV2 and TRBJ2-1; 8 positions match TRBD2. Trimming cost V 7 bases and J 7 bases; bases outside gene matches: 9. From germline, CDR1 is SNHLY and CDR2 FYNNEI. The length of the CDR3 is 14 residues. This chain's CDR3 is CASKRIAGRNEQFF. The CDR3 DNA sequence: TGTGCCAGCAAAAGGATAGCGGGGCGAAATGAGCAGTTCTTC. The full variable domain, completed using reference TRBV2 and TRBJ2-1, is EPEVTQTPSHQVTQMGQEVILRCVPISNHLYFYWYRQILGQKVEFLVSFYNNEISEKSEIFDDQFSVERPDGSNFTLKIRSTKLEDSAMYFCASKRIAGRNEQFFGPGTRLTVL.

This chain joins TRBV11-3 and TRBJ2-7; TRBD1 matches at 9 bases. The germline V gene has CDR1 SGHNT and CDR2 YENEEA. After removal of 5 bases from V and 5 bases from J, the junction contained 10 bases not matched to a gene. This CDR3 has 15 amino acids. CDR3 region: CASSITGTGLNEQYF. CDR3 sequence (DNA): TGTGCCAGCAGCATAACCGGGACAGGGTTAAACGAGCAGTACTTC.

This chain links TRBV30 with TRBJ2-1; the match to TRBD1 covers 8 bases. Germline values: CDR1 GTSNPN, CDR2 SVGIG (reference sequence). The CDR3 covers 15 residues. Trimming removed 3 bases from V and 1 base from J; junction bases left unmatched: 5. This CDR3 reads CAWSAGTGSYNEQFF. Written as DNA, the CDR3 is TGTGCCTGGAGCGCCGGGACAGGTTCCTACAATGAGCAGTTCTTC.

The chain carries TRBV6-6 and TRBJ2-1, with D perhaps TRBD2 (5 bases). Trimming removed 7 bases at V and 9 bases at J, with 16 bases between. Germline values: CDR1 MNHNY, CDR2 SVGAGI (reference sequence). The CDR3 is 13 residues long. The CDR3 sequence: CASTWAGRGEQFF. The CDR3 DNA is TGTGCCAGCACCTGGGCGGGTCGGGGTGAGCAGTTCTTC.

This clone was counted at least ten times. The V call is TRBV5-1, the J call TRBJ1-2; D might be TRBD1 (5 bases). With 1 base removed from V and 8 bases from J, the gap between germline ends came to 18 bases. Germline CDR1 SGHRS, CDR2 YFSETQ. CDR3 length: 15 amino acids. The DNA of the CDR3 is TGCGCCAGCAGCTTGCTCGACGCCGGGGCGCGCGGCTACACCTTC. Protein: CASSLLDAGARGYTF. The complete variable domain, with remaining parts taken from reference TRBV5-1 and TRBJ1-2, reads KAGVTQTPRYLIKTRGQQVTLSCSPISGHRSVSWYQQTPGQGLQFLFEYFSETQRNKGNFPGRFSGRQFSNSRSEMNVSTLELGDSALYLCASSLLDAGARGYTFGSGTRLTVV.

CDR3 sequence: CASSQAGQGVVTQYF. The CDR3 DNA reads as TGCGCCAGCAGCCAAGCAGGACAGGGGGTAGTGACCCAGTACTTC. The chain combines TRBV4-3 with TRBJ2-5; 10 bases line up with TRBD1. CDR1 is LGHNA and CDR2 is YSLEER in the germline V gene. Unmatched junction bases numbered 6, after V lost 1 base and J lost 7 bases. The CDR3 is 15 amino acids.

The chain carries TRBV6-5 and TRBJ2-3; D may be TRBD2 (6 bases). V was shortened by 8 bases and J by 2 bases, with 14 bases between the two germline ends. This CDR3 region has 14 residues. Looked up from germline, CDR1 is MNHEY and CDR2 is SVGAGI. The CDR3 coding sequence is TGTGCCAGCCGGCTCCTAGCGCCCACAGATACGCAGTATTTT. Translation: CASRLLAPTDTQYF.

This clone showed up just a few times. V is TRBV6-5 and J is TRBJ2-5; 8 bases are a match to TRBD2. Germline CDR1 is MNHEY and CDR2 is SVGAGI. The CDR3 sequence is 16 residues long. V gave up 4 bases and J gave up 1 base; unmatched junction bases: 8. This CDR3 reads CASSSLWTSSQETQYF. The CDR3 DNA reads TGTGCCAGCAGTTCCCTCTGGACTAGCAGCCAAGAGACCCAGTACTTC.

This chain connects TRBV6-5 to TRBJ2-5; maybe TRBD2 (5 bases). The germline V and J ends were trimmed by 4 bases and 5 bases, with 11 bases remaining between them. Germline V CDR1 and CDR2: MNHEY, SVGAGI. The CDR3 is 13 amino acids. CDR3 region: CASSLLVLETQYF. CDR3 bases: TGTGCCAGCAGTTTACTAGTGCTTGAGACCCAGTACTTC.

The V gene is TRBV25-1, the J gene TRBJ1-2, with D tentatively TRBD1 (5 bases). The length of the CDR3 is 16 residues. Trimming cost V 3 bases and J 3 bases, with 17 bases left between them. Germline CDR1 is MGHDK and CDR2 is SYGVNS. The CDR3 nucleotides read TGTGCCAGCAGTGACCTCCCCGGGGGGGGAGACTATGGCTACACCTTC. The encoded protein is CASSDLPGGGDYGYTF.

This clone was picked up a small number of times. This CDR3 is CASSWLTGGDEKLFF. The CDR3 nucleotides read TGTGCCAGCAGTTGGCTCACAGGGGGTGACGAAAAACTGTTTTTT. V gene TRBV2 combines with J gene TRBJ1-4; 8 nucleotides match TRBD1. The V gene's germline CDR1 is SNHLY and CDR2 FYNNEI. CDR3 size: 15 residues. Trimming at V came to 5 bases and at J to 8 bases, leaving 10 bases not matched to a gene. Supplemented by reference TRBV2 and TRBJ1-4, the full variable domain reads EPEVTQTPSHQVTQMGQEVILRCVPISNHLYFYWYRQILGQKVEFLVSFYNNEISEKSEIFDDQFSVERPDGSNFTLKIRSTKLEDSAMYFCASSWLTGGDEKLFFGSGTQLSVL.

This sequence joins TRBV7-3 and TRBJ2-1; 10 nucleotides agree with TRBD1. The germline CDR1 and CDR2 sequences are SGHTA and FQGTGA. V shed 3 bases, J shed 5 bases, and the junction held 4 bases outside the gene matches. This CDR3 region has 15 residues. CDR3 region: CASSFLTGGNNEQFF. In DNA, the CDR3 is TGTGCCAGCAGCTTCCTGACAGGGGGCAACAATGAGCAGTTCTTC.

The chain joins TRBV6-5 to TRBJ1-5; 9 bases agree with TRBD1. Unmatched junction bases numbered 6, after V lost 5 bases and J lost 4 bases. The CDR3 sequence is 15 residues long. Germline assignment: CDR1 MNHEY and CDR2 SVGAGI. CDR3 bases: TGTGCCAGCAGTAACGGACAGGGGCAGAATCAGCCCCAGCATTTT. Protein: CASSNGQGQNQPQHF.

The chain recombines TRBV9 with TRBJ1-2, with D tentatively TRBD1 (6 bases). The V gene lost 6 bases and the J gene lost 4 bases, with 10 bases spanning the gap. The CDR3 is made up of 12 amino acids. The germline V gene encodes CDR1 SGDLS and CDR2 YYNGEE. The CDR3 spells CASMGAGYGYTF. CDR3 nucleotide sequence: TGTGCCAGCATGGGGGCCGGCTATGGCTACACCTTC.

The J gene is TRBJ1-2, the V gene TRBV5-1, with 8 bases that match TRBD1. The CDR3 consists of 15 residues. The germline V gene has CDR1 SGHRS and CDR2 YFSETQ. V gave up 4 bases and J gave up 3 bases; unmatched junction bases: 8. The CDR3 bases are TGCGCCAGCAGCGCAACGGACAGGGCTGACTATGGCTACACCTTC. Its translation is CASSATDRADYGYTF.

The chain combines TRBV30 with TRBJ1-6, with D possibly matching TRBD1 (6 bases). The CDR3 has 12 amino acids. V lost 3 bases and J lost 9, with 9 bases in between. The germline CDR1 and CDR2 sequences are GTSNPN and SVGIG (reference sequence). This CDR3 reads CAWRGRGSPLHF. As DNA, the CDR3 is TGTGCCTGGAGGGGCAGGGGTTCACCCCTCCACTTT.

This clone has just one count. The chain recombines TRBV7-3 with TRBJ2-1, with D possibly TRBD2 on 6 matching bases. The CDR3 consists of 13 residues. Germline V gene sequence: CDR1 SGHTA, CDR2 FQGTGA. V shed 3 bases and J shed 4 bases, with 7 bases lying between them. CDR3 in DNA: TGTGCCAGCAGCTTGGGACTTTACAATGAGCAGTTCTTC. Its translation: CASSLGLYNEQFF.

The chain carries TRBV9 and TRBJ1-5; no reliable D call. Trimming shortened V by 3 bases and J by 1 base, and 8 bases separated the two germline ends. This CDR3 region has 14 residues. From germline, CDR1 is SGDLS and CDR2 YYNGEE. The CDR3 protein is CASSDGESNQPQHF. CDR3 DNA: TGTGCCAGCAGCGATGGGGAGAGCAATCAGCCCCAGCATTTT.